The T cell receptor beta chain under discussion was sequenced for a study of cytotoxic CD8 clonotypes in ibrutinib-treated CLL. Study context: Response sampling took place at median approximately 12 months of treatment, range 6 to 36.

In regard to this clone: Its specificity is unknown.

Broader study findings: Relative to age-matched healthy donors, clonality at baseline was higher, and it tracked circulating CD8+ T-cell counts.

Losses at the gene ends were 7 bases for V and 0 bases for J; bases not matched to a gene: 6. CDR1 is SGHTA and CDR2 is FQGNSA in the germline V gene. The CDR3 is 15 residues long. Deep sequencing aimed at 1 in 200,000 to 1 in 1 million T cells' resolution. Data came from immunoSEQ multiplex PCR; TCRdb stores just in-frame clones and leaves some out. The data hold about 150,000 clones, with about 76% observed a single time. This sequence joins TRBV7-2 and TRBJ1-2, with TRBD1 identical over 9 bases. This sequence was found in a human donor with chronic lymphocytic leukemia. The sequenced sample was PBMCs, obtained after 24 months of ibrutinib treatment. The CDR3 bases are TGTGCCAGCATCCCACAGGGGGCTTCTAACTATGGCTACACCTTC. The encoded protein is CASIPQGASNYGYTF. Looking up the rest from reference TRBV7-2 and TRBJ1-2 gives the full variable domain: GAGVSQSPSNKVTEKGKDVELRCDPISGHTALYWYRQSLGQGLEFLIYFQGNSAPDKSGLPSDRFSAERTGGSVSTLTIQRTQQEDSAVYLCASIPQGASNYGYTFGSGTRLTVV.